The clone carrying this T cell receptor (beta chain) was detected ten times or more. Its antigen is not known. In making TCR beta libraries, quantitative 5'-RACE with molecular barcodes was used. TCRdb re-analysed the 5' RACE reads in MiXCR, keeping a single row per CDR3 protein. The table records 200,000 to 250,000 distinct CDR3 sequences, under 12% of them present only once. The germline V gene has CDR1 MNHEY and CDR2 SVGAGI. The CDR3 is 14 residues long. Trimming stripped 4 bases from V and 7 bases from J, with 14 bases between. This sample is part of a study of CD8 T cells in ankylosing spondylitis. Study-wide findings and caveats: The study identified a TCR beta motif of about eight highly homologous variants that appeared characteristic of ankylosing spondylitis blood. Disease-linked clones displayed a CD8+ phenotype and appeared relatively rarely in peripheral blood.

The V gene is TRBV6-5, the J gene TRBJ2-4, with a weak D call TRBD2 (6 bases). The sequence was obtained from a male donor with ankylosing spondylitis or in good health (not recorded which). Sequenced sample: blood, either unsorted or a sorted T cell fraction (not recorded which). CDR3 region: CASSFAGLQNIQYF. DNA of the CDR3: TGTGCCAGCAGTTTTGCGGGACTTCAGAACATTCAGTACTTC.